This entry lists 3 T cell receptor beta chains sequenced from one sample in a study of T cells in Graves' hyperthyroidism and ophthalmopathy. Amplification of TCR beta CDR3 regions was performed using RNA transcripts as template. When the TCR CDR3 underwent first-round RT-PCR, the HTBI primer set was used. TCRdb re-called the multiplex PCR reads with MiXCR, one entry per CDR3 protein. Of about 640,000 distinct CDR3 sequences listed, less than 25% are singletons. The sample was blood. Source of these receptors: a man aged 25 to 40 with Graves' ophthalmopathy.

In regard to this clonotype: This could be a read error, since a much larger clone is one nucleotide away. CDR3 bases: TGCGCCGGCAGCCCAAGCGGGAGGTCTGACGAGCAGTACTTC. Encoded protein: CAGSPSGRSDEQYF. The chain combines TRBV5-1 with TRBJ2-7, with TRBD2 matching over 9 bases. The germline gives CDR1 SGHRS, CDR2 YFSETQ. CDR3 length: 14 amino acids.

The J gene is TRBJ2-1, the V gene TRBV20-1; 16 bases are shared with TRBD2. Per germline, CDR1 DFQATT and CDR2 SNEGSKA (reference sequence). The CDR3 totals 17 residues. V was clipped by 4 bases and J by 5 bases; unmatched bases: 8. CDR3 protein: CSATGLAGGYKNNEQFF. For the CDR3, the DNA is TGCAGTGCTACGGGACTAGCGGGAGGGTATAAGAACAATGAGCAGTTCTTC.

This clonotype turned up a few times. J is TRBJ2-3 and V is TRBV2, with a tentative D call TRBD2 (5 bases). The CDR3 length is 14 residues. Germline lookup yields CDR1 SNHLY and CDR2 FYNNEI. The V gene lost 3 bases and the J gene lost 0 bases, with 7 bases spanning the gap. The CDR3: CASSEPSSTDTQYF. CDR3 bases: TGTGCCAGCAGTGAGCCTAGCAGCACAGATACGCAGTATTTT.